This section outlines one T cell receptor beta chain sequence together with its context. No antigen is known for it. This sample is part of a study of blood T cells in healthy people across ages. Study-level points and caveats: Diversity estimates drawn from one million T cells were deemed underestimates. Long-lived donors carried more naive CD4+ cells and greater diversity than aged donors.

A second about 6 to 12 cycle PCR used barcoded and J-beta primers. Every molecule of cDNA carried a tag from a template-switch adaptor with 12 random nucleotides. TCRdb reprocessed the 5' RACE reads with MiXCR, giving one entry per CDR3 protein. Among roughly 1,100,000 distinct CDR3 sequences listed, 25% were seen once. The CDR3 consists of 13 residues. V lost 5 bases to trimming and J lost 1 base, with 9 bases between them. Germline lookup yields CDR1 SGHRS and CDR2 YFSETQ. Separately, the same data were catalogued under a study of T cells of mothers and their children. Per that study: The study recruited three healthy Caucasian mothers and their six children as donors.

The rearrangement links TRBV5-1 to TRBJ2-5; perhaps TRBD2 as D (6 bases). This TCR came from a girl aged 2-10 years in good health. The source material was blood. In DNA, the CDR3 is TGCGCCAGCAGGAGGGACTTCCAAGAGACCCAGTACTTC. Protein sequence: CASRRDFQETQYF.